This TCR beta chain was recorded in a study of blood T cell repertoires in COVID-19. Study context: The cDNA or gDNA used as material had been derived from T cells, B-cell-depleted T cells, or PBMCs.

During active infection, Seattle patients enrolled and were then monitored through disease. Profiling relied on immunoSEQ multiplex PCR, and the TCRdb table lists in-frame clones only, not all of them. The sample shows about 220,000 clones, roughly four fifths of them seen only once. V shed 4 bases and J shed 6 bases, with 22 bases lying between them. The CDR3 has 16 amino acids. Germline V gives CDR1 LGHNA, CDR2 YNFKEQ. The receptor was derived from a woman in her sixties or seventies with COVID-19, enrolled during active disease. Material for sequencing was peripheral blood. The chain is built from TRBV4-2 and TRBJ2-7, with a tentative D call TRBD1 (6 bases). CDR3 sequence: CASSLSGVRGASEQYF. The CDR3 DNA follows: TGTGCCAGCAGCCTTTCAGGAGTCAGGGGAGCTTCCGAGCAGTACTTC.